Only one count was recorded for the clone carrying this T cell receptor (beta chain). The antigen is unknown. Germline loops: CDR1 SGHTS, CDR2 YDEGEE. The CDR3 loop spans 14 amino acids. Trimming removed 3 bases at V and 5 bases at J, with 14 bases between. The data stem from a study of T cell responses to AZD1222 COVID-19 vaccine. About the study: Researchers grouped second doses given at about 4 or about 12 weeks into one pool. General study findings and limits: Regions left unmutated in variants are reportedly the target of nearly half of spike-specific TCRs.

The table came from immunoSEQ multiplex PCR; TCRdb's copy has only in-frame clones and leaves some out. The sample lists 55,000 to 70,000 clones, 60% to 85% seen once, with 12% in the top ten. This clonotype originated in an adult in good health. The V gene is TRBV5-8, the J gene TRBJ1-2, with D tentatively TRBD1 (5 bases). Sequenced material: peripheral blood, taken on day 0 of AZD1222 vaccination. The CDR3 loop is CASSYRDGGYGYTF. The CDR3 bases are TGTGCCAGCAGCTACCGGGACGGCGGATATGGCTACACCTTC.